The source of this T cell receptor beta chain is a study of T-cell memory formation after mild COVID-19. Per the germline V gene, CDR1 is SGHRS and CDR2 is YFSETQ. J lost 0 bases, V lost 4 bases, and 6 bases had no gene match. The CDR3 runs 17 residues. Using its own MiXCR run on the 5' RACE reads, TCRdb lists one record per CDR3 protein. The table has roughly 600,000 distinct CDR3 sequences, approximately 18% seen once. The chain couples TRBV5-1 to TRBJ2-5, with 13 bases lining up with TRBD2. The receptor was isolated from an adult woman who had mild COVID-19 (a few samples of this study predate the infection). Cell type and time point are not known. The sample taken for sequencing was PBMCs or a T cell subset sorted from them (not recorded which). In DNA form, the CDR3 reads TGCGCCAGCAGCCTGGGACTAGCGGGGCTAAACCAAGAGACCCAGTACTTC. Protein sequence: CASSLGLAGLNQETQYF.